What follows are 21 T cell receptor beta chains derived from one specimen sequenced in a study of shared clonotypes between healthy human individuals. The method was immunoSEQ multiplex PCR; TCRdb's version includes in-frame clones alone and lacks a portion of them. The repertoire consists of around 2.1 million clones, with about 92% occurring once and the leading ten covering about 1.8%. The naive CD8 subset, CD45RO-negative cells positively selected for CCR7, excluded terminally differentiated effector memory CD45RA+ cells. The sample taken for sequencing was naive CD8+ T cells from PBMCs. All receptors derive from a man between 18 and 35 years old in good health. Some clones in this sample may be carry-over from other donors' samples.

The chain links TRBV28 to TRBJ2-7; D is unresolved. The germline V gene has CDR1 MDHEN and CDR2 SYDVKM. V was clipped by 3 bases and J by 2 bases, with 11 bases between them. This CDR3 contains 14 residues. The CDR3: CASSLEGVPYEQYF. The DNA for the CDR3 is TGTGCCAGCAGTTTGGAAGGAGTTCCCTACGAGCAGTACTTC. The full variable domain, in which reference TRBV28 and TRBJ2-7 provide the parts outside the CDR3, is DVKVTQSSRYLVKRTGEKVFLECVQDMDHENMFWYRQDPGLGLRLIYFSYDVKMKEKGDIPEGYSVSREKKERFSLILESASTNQTSMYLCASSLEGVPYEQYFGPGTRLTVT.

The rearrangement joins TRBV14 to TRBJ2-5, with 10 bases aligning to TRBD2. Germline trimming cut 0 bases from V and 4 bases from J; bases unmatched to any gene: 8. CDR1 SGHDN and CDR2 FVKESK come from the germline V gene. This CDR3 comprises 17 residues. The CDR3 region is CASSQDRPSGSTETQYF. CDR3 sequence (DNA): TGTGCCAGCAGCCAAGATCGGCCTAGCGGGAGCACAGAGACCCAGTACTTC.

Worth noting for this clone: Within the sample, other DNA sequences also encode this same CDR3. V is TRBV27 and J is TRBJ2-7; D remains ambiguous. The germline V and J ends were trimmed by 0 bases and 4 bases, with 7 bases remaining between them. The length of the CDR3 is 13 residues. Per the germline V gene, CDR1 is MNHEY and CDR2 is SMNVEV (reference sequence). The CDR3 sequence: CASSLSGFYEQYF. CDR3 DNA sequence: TGTGCCAGCAGTTTATCGGGGTTTTACGAGCAGTACTTC.

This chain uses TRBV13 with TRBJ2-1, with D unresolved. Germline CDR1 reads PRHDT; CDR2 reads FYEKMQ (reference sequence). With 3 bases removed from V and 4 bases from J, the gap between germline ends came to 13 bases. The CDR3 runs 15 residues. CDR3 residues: CASSFGETVYNEQFF. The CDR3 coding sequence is TGTGCCAGCAGCTTCGGCGAGACTGTTTACAATGAGCAGTTCTTC.

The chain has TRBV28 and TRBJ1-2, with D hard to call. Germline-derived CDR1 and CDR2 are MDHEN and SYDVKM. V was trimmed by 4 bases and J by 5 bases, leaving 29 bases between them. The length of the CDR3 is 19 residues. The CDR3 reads CASSSRSLEYGFLGYGYTF. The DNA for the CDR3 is TGTGCCAGCAGTTCTCGGTCTTTAGAATATGGGTTTCTGGGGTATGGCTACACCTTC.

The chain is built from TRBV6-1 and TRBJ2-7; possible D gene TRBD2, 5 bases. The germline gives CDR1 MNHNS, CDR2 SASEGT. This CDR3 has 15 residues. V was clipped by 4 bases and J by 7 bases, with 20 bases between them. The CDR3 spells CASSATVGTRGEQYF. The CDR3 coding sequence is TGTGCCAGCAGTGCCACCGTGGGCACCCGCGGGGAGCAGTACTTC.

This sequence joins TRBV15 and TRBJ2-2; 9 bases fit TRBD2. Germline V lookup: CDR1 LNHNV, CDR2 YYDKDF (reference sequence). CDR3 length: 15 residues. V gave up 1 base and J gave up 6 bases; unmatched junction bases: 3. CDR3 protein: CATSRGTSDPGELFF. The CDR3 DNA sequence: TGTGCCACCAGCAGAGGGACTAGCGATCCCGGGGAGCTGTTTTTT.

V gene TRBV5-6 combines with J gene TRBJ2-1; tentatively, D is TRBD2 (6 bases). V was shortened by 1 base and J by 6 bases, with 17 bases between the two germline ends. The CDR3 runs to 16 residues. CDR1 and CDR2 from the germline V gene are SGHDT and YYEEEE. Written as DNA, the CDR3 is TGTGCCAGCAGCTTGCCCGCGGAGGGGCAGGGCAATGAGCAGTTCTTC. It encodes CASSLPAEGQGNEQFF.

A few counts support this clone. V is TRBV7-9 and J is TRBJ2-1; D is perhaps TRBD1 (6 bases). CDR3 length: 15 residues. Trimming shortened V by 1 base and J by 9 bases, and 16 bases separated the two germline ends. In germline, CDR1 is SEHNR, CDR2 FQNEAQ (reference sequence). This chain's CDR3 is CASSLVRGLRSEQFF. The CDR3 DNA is TGTGCCAGCAGCTTAGTCAGGGGATTACGGAGTGAGCAGTTCTTC.

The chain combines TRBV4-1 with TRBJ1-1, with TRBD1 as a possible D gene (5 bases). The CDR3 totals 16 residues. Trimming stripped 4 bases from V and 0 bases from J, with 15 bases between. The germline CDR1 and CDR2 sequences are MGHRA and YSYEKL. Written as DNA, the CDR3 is TGCGCCAGCAGCCCCGCAGGGATCAAGGTGAACACTGAAGCTTTCTTT. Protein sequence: CASSPAGIKVNTEAFF.

This CDR3 reads CASSPRQIRDEQYF. The CDR3 DNA reads as TGTGCCAGCAGCCCCAGACAGATCCGTGACGAGCAGTACTTC. The V and J genes are TRBV6-5 and TRBJ2-7; maybe TRBD1 (5 bases). This CDR3 is built from 14 residues. Germline lookup yields CDR1 MNHEY and CDR2 SVGAGI. The germline V and J ends were trimmed by 6 bases and 5 bases, with 17 bases remaining between them.

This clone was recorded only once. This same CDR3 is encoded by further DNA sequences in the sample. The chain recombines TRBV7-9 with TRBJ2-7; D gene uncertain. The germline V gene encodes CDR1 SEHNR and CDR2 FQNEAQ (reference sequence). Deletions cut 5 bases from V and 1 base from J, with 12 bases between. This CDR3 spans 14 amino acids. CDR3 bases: TGTGCCAGCAGCCCCTCCGAGGTATCCTACGAGCAGTACTTC. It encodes CASSPSEVSYEQYF.

CDR3 coding DNA: TGTGCCAGCAGTTACTATATAGCGGGTGAGCAGTTCTTC. Its translation: CASSYYIAGEQFF. This chain uses TRBV6-5 with TRBJ2-1, with 7 bases lining up with TRBD2. The CDR3 length is 13 residues. The junction had 3 bases not matched to a gene; V was cut back by 1 base and J by 9 bases. Germline V gives CDR1 MNHEY, CDR2 SVGAGI.

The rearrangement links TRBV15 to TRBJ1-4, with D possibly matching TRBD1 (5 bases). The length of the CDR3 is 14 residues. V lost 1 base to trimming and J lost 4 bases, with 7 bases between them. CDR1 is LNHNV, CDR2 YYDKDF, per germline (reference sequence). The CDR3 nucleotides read TGTGCCACCAGCAGAGGGGACGATAATGAAAAACTGTTTTTT. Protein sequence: CATSRGDDNEKLFF.

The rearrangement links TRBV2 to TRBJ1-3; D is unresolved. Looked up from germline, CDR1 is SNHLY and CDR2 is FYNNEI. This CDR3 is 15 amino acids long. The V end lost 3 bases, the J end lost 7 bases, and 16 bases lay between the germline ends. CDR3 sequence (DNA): TGTGCCAGCAGTGACTCCCCGTCGCTAGGTAACACCATATATTTT. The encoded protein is CASSDSPSLGNTIYF. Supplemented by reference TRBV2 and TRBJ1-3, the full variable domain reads EPEVTQTPSHQVTQMGQEVILRCVPISNHLYFYWYRQILGQKVEFLVSFYNNEISEKSEIFDDQFSVERPDGSNFTLKIRSTKLEDSAMYFCASSDSPSLGNTIYFGEGSWLTVV.

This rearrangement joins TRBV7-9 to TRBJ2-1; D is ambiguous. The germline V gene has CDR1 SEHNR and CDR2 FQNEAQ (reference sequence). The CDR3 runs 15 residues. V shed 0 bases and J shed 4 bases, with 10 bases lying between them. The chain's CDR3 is CASSLAGKPYNEQFF. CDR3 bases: TGTGCCAGCAGCTTAGCGGGGAAGCCGTACAATGAGCAGTTCTTC.

The CDR3 DNA is TGTGCCAGCAGTTTATTATGGAACCGGGGCGAACAAGACACTGAAGCTTTCTTT. It is translated as CASSLLWNRGEQDTEAFF. This rearrangement joins TRBV27 to TRBJ1-1; tentative D call: TRBD1 (5 bases). Deletions cut 1 base from V and 3 bases from J, with 21 bases between. The V gene's germline CDR1 is MNHEY and CDR2 SMNVEV (reference sequence). The CDR3 loop spans 18 amino acids.

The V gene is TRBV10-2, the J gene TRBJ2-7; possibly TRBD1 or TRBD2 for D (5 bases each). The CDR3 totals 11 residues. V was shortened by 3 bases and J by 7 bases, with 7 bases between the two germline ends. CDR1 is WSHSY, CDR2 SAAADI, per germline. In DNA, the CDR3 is TGCGCCAGCAGTGAAGGGGAGGAGCAGTACTTC. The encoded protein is CASSEGEEQYF.

The CDR3 coding sequence is TGTGCCAGCAGGACAGACAGAGACCTTTACGAGCAGTACTTC. It is translated as CASRTDRDLYEQYF. V and J are TRBV28 and TRBJ2-7; tentative D call: TRBD1 (5 bases). With 6 bases removed from V and 4 bases from J, the gap between germline ends came to 16 bases. This CDR3 spans 14 amino acids. Per the germline V gene, CDR1 is MDHEN and CDR2 is SYDVKM.

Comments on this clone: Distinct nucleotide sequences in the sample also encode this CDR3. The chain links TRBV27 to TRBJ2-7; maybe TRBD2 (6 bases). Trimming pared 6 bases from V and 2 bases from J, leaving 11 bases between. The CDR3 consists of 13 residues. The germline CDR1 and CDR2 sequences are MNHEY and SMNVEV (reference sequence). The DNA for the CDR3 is TGTGCCAGCAGCCAAGGAGGGACCTACGAGCAGTACTTC. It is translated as CASSQGGTYEQYF.

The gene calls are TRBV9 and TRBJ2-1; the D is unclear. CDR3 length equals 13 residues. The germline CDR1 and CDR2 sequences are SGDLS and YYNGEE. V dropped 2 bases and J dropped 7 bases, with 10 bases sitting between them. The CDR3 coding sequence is TGTGCCAGCAGCGTGACCACCGGAAATGAGCAGTTCTTC. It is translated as CASSVTTGNEQFF.